The next 4 T cell receptor beta chains were all read from a single sample in a study of T cells after yellow fever vaccination. TCRdb analysed the 5' RACE reads with MiXCR anew, one entry per CDR3 protein. The sample has approximately 300,000 distinct CDR3 sequences; 6.5% to 8.5% are singletons. Here the sequenced sample was PBMCs, taken 35 to 50 days after the first yellow fever vaccination. These receptors all come from a man younger than 35 who received the YFV17D yellow fever vaccine.

This chain uses TRBV27 with TRBJ1-6; D remains ambiguous. With 6 bases removed from V and 7 bases from J, the gap between germline ends came to 13 bases. CDR3 size: 14 residues. The germline CDR1 and CDR2 sequences are MNHEY and SMNVEV (reference sequence). In DNA form, the CDR3 reads TGTGCCAGCAGATGGGGAGTAGGGAATTCACCCCTCCACTTT. Its translation is CASRWGVGNSPLHF.

This chain uses TRBV4-3 with TRBJ2-5, with D maybe TRBD1 (6 bases). This CDR3 comprises 15 residues. V was trimmed by 4 bases and J by 5 bases, leaving 17 bases between them. The germline V gene encodes CDR1 LGHNA and CDR2 YSLEER. The CDR3 region is CASSLQYRAGETQYF. In nucleotides, the CDR3 is TGCGCCAGCAGCCTCCAATACAGGGCCGGGGAGACCCAGTACTTC.

This clonotype was found a few times. The V and J genes are TRBV7-6 and TRBJ2-3; 10 bases fit TRBD2. Trimming cost V 2 bases and J 6 bases; bases outside gene matches: 2. From germline, CDR1 is SGHVS and CDR2 FNYEAQ. The CDR3 consists of 14 residues. Here the CDR3 reads CASSLRGLADTQYF. The DNA of the CDR3 is TGTGCCAGCAGCTTACGGGGACTAGCGGATACGCAGTATTTT.

CDR3 residues: CASSAGQSTEAFF. CDR3 coding DNA: TGTGCCAGCAGTGCGGGACAGAGCACTGAAGCTTTCTTT. J is TRBJ1-1 and V is TRBV6-4; 7 bases map to TRBD1. There are 13 residues in the CDR3. V shed 4 bases, J shed 4 bases, and the junction held 3 bases outside the gene matches. Germline V CDR1 and CDR2: MRHNA, SNTAGT.